Shown below are 12 T cell receptor beta chains from a single sample sequenced in a study of blood T cell repertoires in COVID-19. The table came from immunoSEQ multiplex PCR; TCRdb's copy has only in-frame clones and leaves some out. The table records approximately 190,000 clones, roughly 87% of them present only once. What was sequenced was peripheral blood. The origin of the receptors is a man in his sixties with active or convalescent COVID-19.

The genes are TRBV2 and TRBJ1-6; tentative D call: TRBD1 (5 bases). The CDR3 length is 13 residues. Germline CDR1 SNHLY, CDR2 FYNNEI. Trimming took off 8 bases at V and 7 bases at J, with 12 bases between the two ends. The CDR3 region is CASRQMGNSPLHF. CDR3 DNA: TGTGCCAGCCGACAGATGGGAAATTCACCCCTCCACTTT.

This chain joins TRBV5-6 and TRBJ1-2; D unresolved. CDR3 length: 15 amino acids. The germline V gene encodes CDR1 SGHDT and CDR2 YYEEEE. V lost 4 bases and J lost 1, with 14 bases in between. CDR3 sequence reads: CASSPTSTSNYGYTF. CDR3 in DNA: TGTGCCAGCAGCCCAACATCAACTAGTAACTATGGCTACACCTTC.

A remark on this clone: Within the sample, other DNA sequences also encode this same CDR3. The chain has TRBV6-5 and TRBJ1-1, with no clear D. V lost 5 bases to trimming and J lost 1 base, with 8 bases between them. This CDR3 comprises 13 residues. CDR1 MNHEY and CDR2 SVGAGI come from the germline V gene. CDR3: CASSPPQNTEAFF. Written as DNA, the CDR3 is TGTGCCAGCAGTCCCCCCCAGAACACTGAAGCTTTCTTT.

The CDR3 DNA is TGTGCCAGCAGCGTACGGCCGACGACGGAGTATGGCTACACCTTC. Translation gives CASSVRPTTEYGYTF. This chain joins TRBV9 and TRBJ1-2; no definite D call. The CDR3 has 15 amino acids. Germline V gives CDR1 SGDLS, CDR2 YYNGEE. Deletions cut 1 base from V and 5 bases from J, with 15 bases between.

The chain employs TRBV4-1 and TRBJ2-7; unclear D gene. Germline loops: CDR1 MGHRA, CDR2 YSYEKL. The CDR3 runs to 15 residues. Trimming shortened V by 1 base and J by 2 bases, and 12 bases separated the two germline ends. The CDR3 spells CASSQVISTAYEQYF. Here the CDR3 DNA reads TGCGCCAGCAGCCAAGTGATTTCGACTGCCTACGAGCAGTACTTC.

V is TRBV6-5 and J is TRBJ1-5; no firm D call. V was shortened by 6 bases and J by 0 bases, with 9 bases between the two germline ends. This CDR3 contains 14 residues. CDR1 is MNHEY and CDR2 is SVGAGI in the germline V gene. CDR3 residues: CASSVRYSNQPQHF. CDR3 sequence (DNA): TGTGCCAGCAGCGTGAGGTATAGCAATCAGCCCCAGCATTTT.

The rearrangement uses TRBV5-1 and TRBJ1-4; unclear D gene. Trimming removed 5 bases from V and 4 bases from J, with 12 bases in between. The germline V gene encodes CDR1 SGHRS and CDR2 YFSETQ. The CDR3 is 14 amino acids. CDR3 region: CASSGGSYNEKLFF. The CDR3 nucleotides are TGCGCCAGCAGTGGTGGGAGCTATAATGAAAAACTGTTTTTT.

V and J are TRBV21-1 and TRBJ1-5; no check of the table's D call, TRBD1, against the DNA was made. TRBV21-1 has pseudogene status. CDR3 length equals 15 residues. The CDR3 reads CASSIITGPDQPQHF. The CDR3 DNA sequence: TGTGCCAGCAGCATTATTACAGGACCCGATCAGCCCCAGCATTTT.

The chain links TRBV5-6 to TRBJ2-7, with a weak D call TRBD1 (7 bases). CDR1 and CDR2 (germline): SGHDT, YYEEEE. CDR3 length equals 15 residues. The V and J ends lost 4 bases and 4 bases respectively, with 18 bases between them. CDR3: CASSPPGGRGYEQYF. CDR3 DNA sequence: TGTGCCAGCAGCCCCCCAGGGGGGCGCGGGTACGAGCAGTACTTC.

The V gene is TRBV12-3 or TRBV12-4, the J gene TRBJ1-5; D perhaps matches TRBD1 (5 bases). Trimming cost V 7 bases and J 4 bases, with 11 bases left between them. The CDR3 is 13 amino acids. The CDR3 DNA reads TGTGCCAGCACCCTGGGGGGTAATCAGCCCCAGCATTTT. Its translation: CASTLGGNQPQHF.

This clone was picked up one time. The J gene is TRBJ1-4, the V gene TRBV7-9; 7 nucleotides line up with TRBD1. The J segment lost 8 bases and the V segment lost 1 base, leaving 7 bases of the junction unmatched. The germline CDR1 and CDR2 sequences are SEHNR and FQNEAQ (reference sequence). The length of the CDR3 is 15 residues. DNA for the CDR3: TGTGCCAGCAGCTTAGACCGGACAGGACGGGAAAAACTGTTTTTT. Its translation is CASSLDRTGREKLFF.

The rearrangement uses TRBV27 and TRBJ1-2; TRBD1 aligns across 9 bases. The ends lost 0 bases at V and 4 bases at J; junction bases unmatched: 6. In germline, CDR1 is MNHEY, CDR2 SMNVEV (reference sequence). The CDR3 loop spans 16 amino acids. CDR3 DNA sequence: TGTGCCAGCAGTTTATCAGGGGGACAGGGAGGCTATGGCTACACCTTC. This translates into CASSLSGGQGGYGYTF.